The 5 T cell receptor beta chains below come from one sample, sequenced in a study of blood T cell repertoires in COVID-19. Clones were sequenced by immunoSEQ multiplex PCR, and TCRdb holds only the in-frame ones, with some missing. The sample has some 80,000 clones; approximately 88% are singletons. The sample consisted of peripheral blood. The receptors here all came from a woman older than 75 with active or convalescent COVID-19.

This sequence joins TRBV11-2 and TRBJ2-3; TRBD2 aligns across 14 bases. The germline CDR1 and CDR2 sequences are SGHAT and FQNNGV. This CDR3 is 18 amino acids long. Trimming at V came to 4 bases and at J to 2 bases, leaving 8 bases not matched to a gene. The CDR3 sequence is CASSSGLAGAYVTDTQYF. The CDR3 DNA follows: TGTGCCAGCAGCTCGGGACTAGCGGGAGCTTATGTCACAGATACGCAGTATTTT.

The chain carries TRBV6-5 and TRBJ1-2, with D unresolved. The germline V and J ends were trimmed by 8 bases and 5 bases, with 9 bases remaining between them. This CDR3 has 11 amino acids. In germline, CDR1 is MNHEY, CDR2 SVGAGI. CDR3 bases: TGTGCCAGCGTTGGGGAGTATGGCTACACCTTC. Translated, it gives CASVGEYGYTF.

The J gene is TRBJ1-2, the V gene TRBV6-5, with TRBD1 matching over 10 bases. Germline V lookup: CDR1 MNHEY, CDR2 SVGAGI. Trimming cost V 7 bases and J 8 bases; bases outside gene matches: 13. This CDR3 region has 15 residues. CDR3 coding DNA: TGTGCCAGCATCTTGGAGAGGGACAGGGGAAGGGGCTACACCTTC. It encodes CASILERDRGRGYTF.

This chain joins TRBV5-6 and TRBJ2-6; 8 bases are shared with TRBD1. The trim removed 0 bases at V and 8 bases at J, leaving 10 bases unmatched. CDR1 is SGHDT and CDR2 is YYEEEE in the germline V gene. The CDR3 is made up of 17 amino acids. CDR3 sequence reads: CASSLEVGQAIPNVLTF. CDR3 DNA: TGTGCCAGCAGCTTGGAGGTGGGACAGGCAATTCCCAACGTCCTGACTTTC.

This clone came up once. This sequence joins TRBV7-6 and TRBJ2-2; tentative D call: TRBD1 (6 bases). The CDR3 totals 15 residues. Germline CDR1 reads SGHVS; CDR2 reads FNYEAQ. Trimming stripped 2 bases from V and 4 bases from J, with 11 bases between. This chain's CDR3 is CASSLNRAVTGELFF. The CDR3 DNA reads as TGTGCCAGCAGCTTAAACAGGGCGGTCACCGGGGAGCTGTTTTTT.